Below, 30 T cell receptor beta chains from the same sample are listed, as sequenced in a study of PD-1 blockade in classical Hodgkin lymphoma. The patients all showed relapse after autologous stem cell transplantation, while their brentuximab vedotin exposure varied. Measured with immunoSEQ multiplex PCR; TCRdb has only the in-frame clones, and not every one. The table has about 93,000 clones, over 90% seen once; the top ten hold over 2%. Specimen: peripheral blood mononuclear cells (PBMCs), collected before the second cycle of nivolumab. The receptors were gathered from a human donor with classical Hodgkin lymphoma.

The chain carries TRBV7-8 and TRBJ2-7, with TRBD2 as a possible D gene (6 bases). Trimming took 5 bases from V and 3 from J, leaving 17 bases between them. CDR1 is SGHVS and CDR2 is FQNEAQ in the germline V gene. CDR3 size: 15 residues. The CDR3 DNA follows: TGTGCCAGCAGCCTTATGGCCCAGGGAGGCTACGAGCAGTACTTC. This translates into CASSLMAQGGYEQYF.

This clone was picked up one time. CDR3 nucleotides: TGCGCCAGCAGCCCTTCGGGACTAGCGGGAGGGGGAACAGATACGCAGTATTTT. Its protein product is CASSPSGLAGGGTDTQYF. This chain uses TRBV4-1 with TRBJ2-3; 16 bases are a match to TRBD2. From germline, CDR1 is MGHRA and CDR2 YSYEKL. The V and J ends lost 4 bases and 3 bases, in that order; junction bases with no gene match: 7. The CDR3 spans 18 residues.

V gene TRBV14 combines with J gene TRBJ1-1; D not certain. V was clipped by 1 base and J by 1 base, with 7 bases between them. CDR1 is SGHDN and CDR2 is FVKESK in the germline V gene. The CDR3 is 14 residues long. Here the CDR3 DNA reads TGTGCCAGCAGCCAAGTCGCCGGGAACACTGAAGCTTTCTTT. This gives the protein CASSQVAGNTEAFF. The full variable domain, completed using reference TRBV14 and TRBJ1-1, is EAGVTQFPSHSVIEKGQTVTLRCDPISGHDNLYWYRRVMGKEIKFLLHFVKESKQDESGMPNNRFLAERTGGTYSTLKVQPAELEDSGVYFCASSQVAGNTEAFFGQGTRLTVV.

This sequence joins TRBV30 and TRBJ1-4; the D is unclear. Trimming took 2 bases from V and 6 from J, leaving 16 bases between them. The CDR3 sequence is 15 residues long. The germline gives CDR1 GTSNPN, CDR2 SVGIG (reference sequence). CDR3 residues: CAWSQFKARDEKLFF. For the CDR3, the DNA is TGTGCCTGGAGTCAGTTTAAGGCCCGTGATGAAAAACTGTTTTTT.

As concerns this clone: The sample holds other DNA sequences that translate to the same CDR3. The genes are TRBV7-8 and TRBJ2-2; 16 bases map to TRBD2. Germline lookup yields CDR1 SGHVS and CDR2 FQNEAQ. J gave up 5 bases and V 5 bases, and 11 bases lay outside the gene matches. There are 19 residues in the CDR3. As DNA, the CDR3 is TGTGCCAGCAGCCGGGGACTAGCGGGAGGGTCTCCGCGGACCGGGGAGCTGTTTTTT. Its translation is CASSRGLAGGSPRTGELFF.

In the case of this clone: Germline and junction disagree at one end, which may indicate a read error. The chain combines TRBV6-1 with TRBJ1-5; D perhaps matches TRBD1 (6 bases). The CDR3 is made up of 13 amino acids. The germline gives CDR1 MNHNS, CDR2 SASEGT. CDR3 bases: TGTGCCAGCAGTGCCTACGGACAGACAGCAGCGTATTTT. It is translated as CASSAYGQTAAYF.

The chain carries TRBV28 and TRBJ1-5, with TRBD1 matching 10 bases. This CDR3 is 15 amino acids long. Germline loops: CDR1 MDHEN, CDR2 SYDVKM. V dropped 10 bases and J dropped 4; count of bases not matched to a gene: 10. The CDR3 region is CATSTGGLGNQPQHF. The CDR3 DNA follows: TGTGCCACCTCGACAGGGGGCTTGGGAAATCAGCCCCAGCATTTT.

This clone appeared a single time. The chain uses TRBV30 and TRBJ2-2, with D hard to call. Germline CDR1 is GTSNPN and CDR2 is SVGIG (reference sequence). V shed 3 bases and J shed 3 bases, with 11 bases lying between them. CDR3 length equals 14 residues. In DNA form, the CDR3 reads TGTGCCTGGAGGGGGAACCTGGACACCGGGGAGCTGTTTTTT. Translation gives CAWRGNLDTGELFF. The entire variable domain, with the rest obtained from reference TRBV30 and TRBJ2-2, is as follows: SQTIHQWPATLVQPVGSPLSLECTVEGTSNPNLYWYRQAAGRGLQLLFYSVGIGQISSEVPQNLSASRPQDRQFILSSKKLLLSDSGFYLCAWRGNLDTGELFFGEGSRLTVL.

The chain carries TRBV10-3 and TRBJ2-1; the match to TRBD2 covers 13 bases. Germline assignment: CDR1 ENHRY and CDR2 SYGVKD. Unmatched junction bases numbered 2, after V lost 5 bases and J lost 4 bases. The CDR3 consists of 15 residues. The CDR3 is CAISPTSGRYNEQFF. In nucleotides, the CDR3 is TGTGCCATCAGTCCGACTAGCGGGAGGTACAATGAGCAGTTCTTC.

The CDR3 nucleotides are TGCGCCAGCAGCTTGGAGGGTCTTGGCTCCTACGAGCAGTACTTC. It yields the protein CASSLEGLGSYEQYF. The chain has TRBV5-1 and TRBJ2-7, with D uncertain. The V gene lost 0 bases and the J gene lost 0 bases, with 10 bases spanning the gap. The CDR3 runs to 15 residues. The germline V gene encodes CDR1 SGHRS and CDR2 YFSETQ.

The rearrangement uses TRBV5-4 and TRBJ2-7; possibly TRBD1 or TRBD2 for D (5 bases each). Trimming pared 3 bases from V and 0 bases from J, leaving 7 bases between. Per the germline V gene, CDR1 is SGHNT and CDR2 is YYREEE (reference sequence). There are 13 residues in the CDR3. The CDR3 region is CASSSGSSYEQYF. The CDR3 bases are TGTGCCAGCAGCTCAGGGAGCTCCTACGAGCAGTACTTC. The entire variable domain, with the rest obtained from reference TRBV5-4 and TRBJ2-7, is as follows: ETGVTQSPTHLIKTRGQQVTLRCSSQSGHNTVSWYQQALGQGPQFIFQYYREEENGRGNFPPRFSGLQFPNYSSELNVNALELDDSALYLCASSSGSSYEQYFGPGTRLTVT.

CDR3 DNA sequence: TGTGCCAGCGGAGAGTTCGGGTCCTCCTACGAGCAGTACTTC. It specifies CASGEFGSSYEQYF. The genes are TRBV28 and TRBJ2-7, with D hard to call. Trimming removed 8 bases from V and 0 bases from J, with 14 bases in between. This CDR3 spans 14 amino acids. CDR1 and CDR2 (germline): MDHEN, SYDVKM. Variable domain in full (rest from reference TRBV28 and TRBJ2-7): DVKVTQSSRYLVKRTGEKVFLECVQDMDHENMFWYRQDPGLGLRLIYFSYDVKMKEKGDIPEGYSVSREKKERFSLILESASTNQTSMYLCASGEFGSSYEQYFGPGTRLTVT.

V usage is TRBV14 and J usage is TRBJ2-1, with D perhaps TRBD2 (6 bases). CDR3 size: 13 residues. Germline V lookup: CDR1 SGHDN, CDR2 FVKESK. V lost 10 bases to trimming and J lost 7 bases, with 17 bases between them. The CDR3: CATSQAGGNEQFF. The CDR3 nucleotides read TGTGCCACCTCTCAGGCCGGGGGTAATGAGCAGTTCTTC.

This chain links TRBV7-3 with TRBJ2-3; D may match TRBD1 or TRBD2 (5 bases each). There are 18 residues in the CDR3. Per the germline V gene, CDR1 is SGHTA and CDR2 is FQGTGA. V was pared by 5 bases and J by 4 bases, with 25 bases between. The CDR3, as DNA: TGTGCCAGCAGCCTCGAATGGTCTGCCGGGGCAAGGCCAGATACGCAGTATTTT. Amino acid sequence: CASSLEWSAGARPDTQYF.

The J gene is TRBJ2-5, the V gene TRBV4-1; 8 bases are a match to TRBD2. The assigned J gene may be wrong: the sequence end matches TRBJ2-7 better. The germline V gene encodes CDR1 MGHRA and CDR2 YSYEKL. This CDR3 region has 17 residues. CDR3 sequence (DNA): TGCGCCAGCAGCCAAAGGTTCAGCGGGAGTGGCACCTACGAGCAGTACTTC. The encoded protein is CASSQRFSGSGTYEQYF.

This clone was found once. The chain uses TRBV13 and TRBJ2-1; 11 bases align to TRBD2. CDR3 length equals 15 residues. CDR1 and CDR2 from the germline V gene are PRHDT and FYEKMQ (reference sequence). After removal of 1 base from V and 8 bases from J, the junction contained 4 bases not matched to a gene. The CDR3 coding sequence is TGTGCCAGCAGCTTAGACACTAGCGGGAGACATGAGCAGTTCTTC. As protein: CASSLDTSGRHEQFF.

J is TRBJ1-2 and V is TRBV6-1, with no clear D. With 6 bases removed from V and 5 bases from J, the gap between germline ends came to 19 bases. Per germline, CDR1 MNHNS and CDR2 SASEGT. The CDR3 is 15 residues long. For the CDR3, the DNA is TGTGCCAGCAGCCGAACAACCCTAGCCTGGTATGGCTACACCTTC. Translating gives CASSRTTLAWYGYTF.

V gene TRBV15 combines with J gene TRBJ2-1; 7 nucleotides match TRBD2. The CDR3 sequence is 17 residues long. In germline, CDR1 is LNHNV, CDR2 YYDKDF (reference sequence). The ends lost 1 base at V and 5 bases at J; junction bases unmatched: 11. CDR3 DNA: TGTGCCACCAGCAGAGGGGGCGGGAGTGGGTTAGACAATGAGCAGTTCTTC. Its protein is CATSRGGGSGLDNEQFF.

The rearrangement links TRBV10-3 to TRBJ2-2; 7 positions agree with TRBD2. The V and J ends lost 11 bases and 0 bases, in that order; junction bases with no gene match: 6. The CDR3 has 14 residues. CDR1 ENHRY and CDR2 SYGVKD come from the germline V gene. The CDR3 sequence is CAATGTTNTGELFF. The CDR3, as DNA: TGTGCCGCGACCGGGACTACGAACACCGGGGAGCTGTTTTTT.

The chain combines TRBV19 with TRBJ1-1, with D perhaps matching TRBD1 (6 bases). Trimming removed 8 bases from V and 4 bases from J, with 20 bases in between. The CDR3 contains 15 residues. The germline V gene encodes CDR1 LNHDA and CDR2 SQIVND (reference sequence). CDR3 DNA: TGTGCCAGTGGCCCTTCTCAGGGGAGAATCACTGAAGCTTTCTTT. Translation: CASGPSQGRITEAFF.

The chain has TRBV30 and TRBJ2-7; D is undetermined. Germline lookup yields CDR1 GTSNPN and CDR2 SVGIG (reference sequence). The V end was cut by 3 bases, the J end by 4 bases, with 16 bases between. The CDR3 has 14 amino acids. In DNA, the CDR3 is TGTGCCTGGAGATCAACGGACCGCTTATACGAGCAGTACTTC. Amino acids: CAWRSTDRLYEQYF.

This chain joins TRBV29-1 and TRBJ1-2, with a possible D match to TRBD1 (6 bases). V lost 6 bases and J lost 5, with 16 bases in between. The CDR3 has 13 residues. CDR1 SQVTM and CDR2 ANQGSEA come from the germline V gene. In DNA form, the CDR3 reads TGCAGCGTCGGGGACATCGGAGGGTATGGCTACACCTTC. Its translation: CSVGDIGGYGYTF.

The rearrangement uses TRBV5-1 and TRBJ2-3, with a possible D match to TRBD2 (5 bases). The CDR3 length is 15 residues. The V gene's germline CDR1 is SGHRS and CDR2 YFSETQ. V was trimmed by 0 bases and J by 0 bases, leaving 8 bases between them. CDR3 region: CASSLVTGSTDTQYF. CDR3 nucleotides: TGCGCCAGCAGCTTGGTGACGGGGAGCACAGATACGCAGTATTTT.

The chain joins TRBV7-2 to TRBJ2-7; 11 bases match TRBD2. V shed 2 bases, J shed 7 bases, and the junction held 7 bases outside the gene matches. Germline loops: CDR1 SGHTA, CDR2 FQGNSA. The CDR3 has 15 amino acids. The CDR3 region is CASSLLAGGPGEQYF. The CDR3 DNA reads TGTGCCAGCAGCTTACTAGCGGGAGGACCGGGTGAGCAGTACTTC.

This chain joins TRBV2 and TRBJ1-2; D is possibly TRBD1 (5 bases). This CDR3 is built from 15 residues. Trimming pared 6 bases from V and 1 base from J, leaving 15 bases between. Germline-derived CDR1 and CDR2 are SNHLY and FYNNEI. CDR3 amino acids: CASRWDGTDNYGYTF. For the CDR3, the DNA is TGTGCCAGCAGATGGGACGGGACGGATAACTATGGCTACACCTTC.

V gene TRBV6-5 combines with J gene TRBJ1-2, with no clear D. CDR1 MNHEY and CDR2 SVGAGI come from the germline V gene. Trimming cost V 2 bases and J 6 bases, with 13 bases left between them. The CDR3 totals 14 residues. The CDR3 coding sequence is TGTGCCAGCAGTTACGTAGGGAGTTATGATGGCTACACCTTC. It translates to CASSYVGSYDGYTF.

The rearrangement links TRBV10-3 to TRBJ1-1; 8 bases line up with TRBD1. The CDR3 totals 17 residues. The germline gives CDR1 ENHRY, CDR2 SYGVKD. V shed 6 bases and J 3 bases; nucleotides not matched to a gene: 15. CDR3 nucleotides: TGTGCCATCAGGCCCGGACAGGGAACGCAGTCGGACACTGAAGCTTTCTTT. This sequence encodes CAIRPGQGTQSDTEAFF.

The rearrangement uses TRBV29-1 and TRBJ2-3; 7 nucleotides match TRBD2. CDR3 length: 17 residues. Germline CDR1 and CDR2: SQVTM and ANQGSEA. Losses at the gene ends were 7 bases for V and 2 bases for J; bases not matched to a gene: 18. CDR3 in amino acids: CSASLFAGVSLTDTQYF. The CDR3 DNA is TGCAGCGCCAGTCTATTCGCGGGAGTTTCCCTCACAGATACGCAGTATTTT.

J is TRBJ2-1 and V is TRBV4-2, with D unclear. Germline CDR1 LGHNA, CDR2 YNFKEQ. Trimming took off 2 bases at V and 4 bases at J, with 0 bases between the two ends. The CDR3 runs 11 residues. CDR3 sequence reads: CASSQYNEQFF. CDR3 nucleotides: TGTGCCAGCAGCCAATACAATGAGCAGTTCTTC.

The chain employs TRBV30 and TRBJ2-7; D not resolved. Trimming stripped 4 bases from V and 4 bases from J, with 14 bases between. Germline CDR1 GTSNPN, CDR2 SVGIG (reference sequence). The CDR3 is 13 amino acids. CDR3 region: CAWTGDHVYEQYF. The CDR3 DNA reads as TGTGCCTGGACTGGAGATCACGTTTACGAGCAGTACTTC.